The 16 T cell receptor beta chains below all came from one sample that was sequenced in a study of T cell responses to AZD1222 COVID-19 vaccine. Profiling relied on immunoSEQ multiplex PCR, and the TCRdb table lists in-frame clones only, not all of them. The sample includes 100,000 to 150,000 clones, roughly nine tenths seen only once; the top ten take 7.2%. This material consisted of peripheral blood, taken on day 0 of AZD1222 vaccination. Source of these receptors: an adult in good health.

J is TRBJ1-6 and V is TRBV27; 7 bases map to TRBD1. Germline trimming cut 1 base from V and 7 bases from J; bases unmatched to any gene: 10. CDR1 and CDR2 from the germline V gene are MNHEY and SMNVEV (reference sequence). The CDR3 has 17 residues. As DNA, the CDR3 is TGTGCCAGCAGTTTATTCGTGACAGGGTTAGGAAATTCACCCCTCCACTTT. Protein product: CASSLFVTGLGNSPLHF.

The V and J genes are TRBV10-3 and TRBJ1-1, with TRBD1 identical over 10 bases. CDR3 length: 13 amino acids. Germline CDR1 ENHRY, CDR2 SYGVKD. With V trimmed by 6 bases and J by 10 bases, 8 bases remained unmatched. Here the CDR3 reads CAIRARQGARAFF. The CDR3 DNA is TGTGCCATCAGAGCTAGACAGGGGGCGCGAGCTTTCTTT.

The CDR3 region is CASSSLDRDSTEQFF. In nucleotides, the CDR3 is TGTGCCAGTAGTTCCCTGGACAGGGATAGTACTGAGCAGTTCTTC. V is TRBV19 and J is TRBJ2-1, with 8 bases lining up with TRBD1. V trimming: 5 bases; J trimming: 9 bases; junction bases outside the gene matches: 12. This CDR3 contains 15 residues. CDR1 and CDR2 from the germline V gene are LNHDA and SQIVND (reference sequence).

The chain is built from TRBV29-1 and TRBJ2-1, with 10 bases aligning to TRBD2. The CDR3 sequence is 16 residues long. Germline lookup yields CDR1 SQVTM and CDR2 ANQGSEA. The V segment lost 5 bases and the J segment 0 bases; nucleotides outside the gene matches: 7. CDR3: CSVSGTSDSSYNEQFF. The DNA of the CDR3 is TGCAGCGTTTCCGGGACTAGCGATTCCTCCTACAATGAGCAGTTCTTC.

The V call is TRBV11-2, the J call TRBJ2-7; 9 positions match TRBD2. The CDR3 consists of 14 residues. Looked up from germline, CDR1 is SGHAT and CDR2 is FQNNGV. V lost 6 bases, J lost 0 bases, and 3 bases stayed unmatched. Written as DNA, the CDR3 is TGTGCCAGCAGGTTTAGCGGGGGCTCCTACGAGCAGTACTTC. As protein: CASRFSGGSYEQYF.

The chain couples TRBV3-1 (or the pseudogene TRBV3-2) to TRBJ2-3, with a weak D call TRBD2 (6 bases). This CDR3 is built from 14 residues. V lost 5 bases and J 0 bases, leaving 9 bases between the germline ends. CDR1 is LGHDT, CDR2 YNNKEL, per germline (reference sequence). CDR3 region: CASSEGLSTDTQYF. DNA of the CDR3: TGTGCCAGCAGCGAGGGACTTAGCACAGATACGCAGTATTTT.

The chain links TRBV6-5 to TRBJ1-6; D is perhaps TRBD1 (5 bases). The V gene's germline CDR1 is MNHEY and CDR2 SVGAGI. V was cut by 2 bases and J by 8 bases, with 10 bases left in between. The CDR3 extends over 14 amino acids. CDR3 in amino acids: CASSYRQGDSPLHF. CDR3 bases: TGTGCCAGCAGTTACCGTCAGGGTGATTCACCCCTCCACTTT.

The chain uses TRBV27 and TRBJ2-1; 10 nucleotides match TRBD2. There are 14 residues in the CDR3. The germline V gene has CDR1 MNHEY and CDR2 SMNVEV (reference sequence). V was clipped by 2 bases and J by 10 bases; unmatched bases: 5. DNA for the CDR3: TGTGCCAGCAGTTTAGGGGCTAGCGGGGGAGAGCAGTTCTTC. Translation: CASSLGASGGEQFF.

CDR3 protein: CASSLPRRGVGQPQHF. CDR3 sequence (DNA): TGTGCCAGCAGTTTACCGCGTAGGGGGGTTGGTCAGCCCCAGCATTTT. The chain has TRBV28 and TRBJ1-5; TRBD1 might be the D (6 bases). CDR3 length: 16 residues. Germline V gene data show CDR1 as MDHEN and CDR2 as SYDVKM. V was trimmed by 2 bases and J by 6 bases, leaving 17 bases between them.

The chain recombines TRBV7-2 with TRBJ2-1; 7 positions match TRBD1. The germline V gene has CDR1 SGHTA and CDR2 FQGNSA. Trimming at V came to 5 bases and at J to 8 bases, leaving 6 bases not matched to a gene. The length of the CDR3 is 13 residues. The CDR3 DNA sequence: TGTGCCAGCAGCCCAGACAGGGAAGATGAGCAGTTCTTC. Protein sequence: CASSPDREDEQFF.

The genes are TRBV7-8 and TRBJ2-1; D remains ambiguous. Germline V gene lookup returns CDR1 SGHVS and CDR2 FQNEAQ. CDR3 length equals 14 residues. V was shortened by 5 bases and J by 0 bases, with 8 bases between the two germline ends. CDR3 in amino acids: CASSLRNSYNEQFF. The CDR3 coding sequence is TGTGCCAGCAGCCTCCGGAACTCCTACAATGAGCAGTTCTTC.

J is TRBJ2-3 and V is TRBV19, with D possibly being TRBD1 or TRBD2 (6 bases each). Trimming took off 7 bases at V and 1 base at J, with 18 bases between the two ends. Per germline, CDR1 LNHDA and CDR2 SQIVND (reference sequence). This CDR3 contains 16 residues. The CDR3 spells CASTHRGGLGTDTQYF. DNA for the CDR3: TGTGCCAGTACCCATAGAGGGGGGTTGGGCACAGATACGCAGTATTTT.

The genes are TRBV5-1 and TRBJ2-2, with D tentatively TRBD2 (5 bases). The CDR3 runs to 15 residues. Germline loops: CDR1 SGHRS, CDR2 YFSETQ. Trimming left V 0 bases short and J 5 bases short, with 11 bases between. CDR3 DNA sequence: TGCGCCAGCAGCTTGGCCGAGGGAGTGACCGGGGAGCTGTTTTTT. This sequence encodes CASSLAEGVTGELFF.

V is TRBV4-3 and J is TRBJ2-7; tentative D call: TRBD2 (6 bases). Germline assignment: CDR1 LGHNA and CDR2 YSLEER. This CDR3 contains 13 residues. Trimming cost V 1 base and J 9 bases, with 13 bases left between them. In nucleotides, the CDR3 is TGCGCCAGCAGCCAAGGGCCGGACTACCCGCAGTACTTC. It encodes CASSQGPDYPQYF.

CDR3 nucleotides: TGTGCCAGCAGTTTATCGCCAGGGAATCAGCCCCAGCATTTT. The encoded protein is CASSLSPGNQPQHF. The chain uses TRBV28 and TRBJ1-5; tentatively, D is TRBD1 (5 bases). V dropped 1 base and J dropped 4 bases, with 8 bases sitting between them. This CDR3 spans 14 amino acids. Germline assignment: CDR1 MDHEN and CDR2 SYDVKM. Together with reference TRBV28 and TRBJ1-5, the CDR3 gives the full variable domain: DVKVTQSSRYLVKRTGEKVFLECVQDMDHENMFWYRQDPGLGLRLIYFSYDVKMKEKGDIPEGYSVSREKKERFSLILESASTNQTSMYLCASSLSPGNQPQHFGDGTRLSIL.

The chain has TRBV15 and TRBJ2-1, with no clear D. V was shortened by 0 bases and J by 0 bases, with 12 bases between the two germline ends. This CDR3 comprises 17 residues. Germline loops: CDR1 LNHNV, CDR2 YYDKDF (reference sequence). The CDR3 loop reads CATSRDGRTRSYNEQFF. The CDR3 nucleotides are TGTGCCACCAGCAGAGATGGGCGGACCCGCTCCTACAATGAGCAGTTCTTC.